This TCR beta chain stems from a study of human T cells and chemical hapten exposure. Study-wide results and caveats: PT1 expanded TCR numbers tracked positively with patch test score.

A few counts support this clonotype. Antigen specificity is unknown. The time point is: pre-sensitization, week 0. Treatment meaning: therapeutic diphenylcyclopropenone sensitization with weekly scalp DPC. TCRdb used MiXCR to reprocess the RACE reads, holding one entry per CDR3 protein. The data contain 190,000 or so distinct CDR3 sequences, around 30% of them seen just once; the ten biggest clones take up less than 3.5%. The CDR3 is 14 amino acids. The V gene's germline CDR1 is MNHNS and CDR2 SASEGT. V was shortened by 8 bases and J by 7 bases, with 18 bases between the two germline ends. The chain carries TRBV6-1 and TRBJ1-5; TRBD1 is a possible D gene (6 bases). Sequenced here: whole blood, sampled in connection with sensitization to the hapten diphenylcyclopropenone (DPC). This clonotype was sampled from a woman aged 25-40 years with alopecia areata. Some clones in this sample may be carry-over from other donors' samples. CDR3 coding DNA: TGTGCCAGCTCCGTAGCAGGGGTAGGACAGCCCCAGCATTTT. It is translated as CASSVAGVGQPQHF.